This T cell receptor (beta chain) appears in the sequencing data of a study of shared clonotypes between healthy human individuals. For the study at large: In total, the donors were two women and three men aged 18 to 49.

Every immunoSEQ plate was one replicate of a subset's evenly spread DNA. The assay was immunoSEQ multiplex PCR, and TCRdb's table has in-frame clones only and misses some. The sample consists of 2 million to 2.5 million clones, 90% to 95% of them appearing once. General study points: Relative to memory subsets, naive subsets generally showed larger estimated richness. It was expected that sequencing depth would affect clonotype sharing among donors.

To note about this clone: Its target is not known.

With V trimmed by 4 bases and J by 4 bases, 9 bases remained unmatched. Per germline, CDR1 SGHRS and CDR2 YFSETQ. CDR3 length: 15 amino acids. This chain links TRBV5-1 with TRBJ2-5, with 8 bases that match TRBD1. This sequence was found in a man aged 18-30 years in good health. Some clones in this sample may be carry-over from other donors' samples. Sequences were obtained from naive CD4+ T cells from PBMCs. Subset described: CD45RA+ positively selected. This CDR3 reads CASSVPVQGAETQYF. CDR3 sequence (DNA): TGCGCCAGCAGCGTACCGGTTCAGGGGGCAGAGACCCAGTACTTC.